These 25 T cell receptor beta chains share one sample of origin, sequenced in a study of T cells in Graves' hyperthyroidism and ophthalmopathy. Amplified TCR beta CDR3 regions came from RNA transcripts. First-round RT-PCR of the TCR CDR3 relied on the HTBI primer set. MiXCR was run by TCRdb on the multiplex PCR reads, yielding one entry per CDR3 protein. The sample comprises more than 300,000 distinct CDR3 sequences, about 15% of which are singletons, and approximately 11% rests with the top ten. Sequenced: blood. The receptors originated from a woman aged 60 to 75 with Graves' hyperthyroidism.

This chain connects TRBV24-1 to TRBJ2-3; maybe TRBD1 (6 bases). Germline V gene lookup returns CDR1 KGHDR and CDR2 SFDVKD. The germline V and J ends were trimmed by 3 bases and 1 base, with 10 bases remaining between them. The CDR3 is 15 residues long. This CDR3 is CATSDEAGGTDTQYF. CDR3 DNA sequence: TGTGCCACCAGTGATGAGGCAGGGGGCACAGATACGCAGTATTTT.

Of note for this clonotype: A much more abundant neighbour one base away suggests this may be a read error. The chain joins TRBV18 to TRBJ1-1; no definite D call. Germline assignment: CDR1 KGHSH and CDR2 LQKENI. This CDR3 comprises 15 residues. The DNA of the CDR3 is TGTGTCAGCTCACCTCCCCGAGTGTTGAACACTGAAGCTTTCTTT. Amino acids: CVSSPPRVLNTEAFF.

V is TRBV12-3 or TRBV12-4 and J is TRBJ2-2; D might be TRBD1 (5 bases). The CDR3 has 15 residues. The ends were cut back, 3 bases at V and 3 bases at J, with 11 bases in the middle. The CDR3 DNA reads as TGTGCCAGCAGTTTCAAGGGGTTGGACACCGGGGAGCTGTTTTTT. Protein: CASSFKGLDTGELFF.

This clonotype came up a few times. This rearrangement joins TRBV19 to TRBJ2-7; 13 nucleotides agree with TRBD2. CDR3 length: 16 amino acids. J was trimmed by 3 bases and V by 4 bases; bases with no gene match: 6. Germline CDR1 and CDR2: LNHDA and SQIVND (reference sequence). CDR3 amino acids: CASSRPGLAGSYEQYF. Here the CDR3 DNA reads TGTGCCAGTAGTAGACCGGGACTAGCGGGAAGCTACGAGCAGTACTTC.

This clonotype came up many times. This chain links TRBV6-2 or TRBV6-3 with TRBJ2-7; 9 bases line up with TRBD2. The length of the CDR3 is 18 residues. V shed 2 bases, J shed 5 bases, and the junction held 16 bases outside the gene matches. Germline CDR1 reads MNHEY; CDR2 reads SVGEGT. Here the CDR3 DNA reads TGTGCCAGCAGTTACCCCTATATGACTAGCGGTTCTTTCCACGAGCAGTACTTC. Translating gives CASSYPYMTSGSFHEQYF.

The CDR3 DNA sequence: TGTGCCAGCAGTGAGTGGACAGCTCCTGAAGCTTTCTTT. It codes for CASSEWTAPEAFF. The chain carries TRBV2 and TRBJ1-1; tentatively, D is TRBD1 (6 bases). V was cut by 3 bases and J by 6 bases, with 11 bases left in between. The CDR3 runs 13 residues. Germline V gene data show CDR1 as SNHLY and CDR2 as FYNNEI.

Only a few counts were recorded for this clonotype. The genes are TRBV14 and TRBJ2-1, with D possibly TRBD2 on 6 matching bases. V lost 6 bases to trimming and J lost 7 bases, with 13 bases between them. The V gene's germline CDR1 is SGHDN and CDR2 FVKESK. The CDR3 is 13 amino acids. The DNA of the CDR3 is TGTGCCAGCAGACTTGGAGGGTTGAATGAGCAGTTCTTC. Translation: CASRLGGLNEQFF.

This clonotype has at least ten counts. The chain employs TRBV9 and TRBJ2-7; D is undetermined. From germline, CDR1 is SGDLS and CDR2 YYNGEE. V lost 4 bases, J lost 0 bases, and 11 bases lay in between. The CDR3 length is 14 residues. For the CDR3, the DNA is TGTGCCAGCAGCCCCCGTCTGGGCTCCTACGAGCAGTACTTC. Translating gives CASSPRLGSYEQYF.

This clonotype was detected many times. V and J are TRBV7-2 and TRBJ2-1; TRBD2 aligns across 10 bases. With V trimmed by 5 bases and J by 0 bases, 1 base remained unmatched. Per germline, CDR1 SGHTA and CDR2 FQGNSA. CDR3 size: 15 residues. The CDR3 is CASSASGSSYNEQFF. The CDR3 coding sequence is TGTGCCAGCAGCGCTAGCGGGAGCTCCTACAATGAGCAGTTCTTC.

The table lists this clonotype with many counts. V and J are TRBV6-2 or TRBV6-3 and TRBJ1-1, with D possibly TRBD1 on 5 matching bases. Trimming pared 6 bases from V and 0 bases from J, leaving 11 bases between. This CDR3 contains 14 residues. Germline CDR1 reads MNHEY; CDR2 reads SVGEGT. Written as DNA, the CDR3 is TGTGCCAGCAGAGACAGAGAAATGAACACTGAAGCTTTCTTT. Amino acids: CASRDREMNTEAFF.

V gene TRBV19 combines with J gene TRBJ1-5, with TRBD1 matching over 9 bases. V shed 6 bases, J shed 5 bases, and the junction held 5 bases outside the gene matches. Germline V gene sequence: CDR1 LNHDA, CDR2 SQIVND (reference sequence). This CDR3 contains 14 residues. DNA of the CDR3: TGTGCCAGTAGGCGACAGGGGGTCGATCAGCCCCAGCATTTT. Its translation: CASRRQGVDQPQHF.

A few counts support this clonotype. The rearrangement uses TRBV7-9 and TRBJ2-1; 7 bases map to TRBD2. Germline V gene data show CDR1 as SEHNR and CDR2 as FQNEAQ (reference sequence). Trimming at V came to 5 bases and at J to 0 bases, leaving 13 bases not matched to a gene. The CDR3 totals 18 residues. The CDR3 nucleotides read TGTGCCAGCAGCACATATCGAGGGAGGGGATTCTCCTACAATGAGCAGTTCTTC. Translated: CASSTYRGRGFSYNEQFF.

There are many counts of this clonotype. The rearrangement links TRBV28 to TRBJ1-1, with D possibly TRBD1 on 6 matching bases. Trimming took off 3 bases at V and 4 bases at J, with 24 bases between the two ends. CDR1 is MDHEN, CDR2 SYDVKM, per germline. The CDR3 runs to 18 residues. CDR3 DNA sequence: TGTGCCAGCAGTTTTTATTACCGGGACACCCCGTCGGTCACTGAAGCTTTCTTT. It translates to CASSFYYRDTPSVTEAFF.

The chain employs TRBV19 and TRBJ2-1; 9 nucleotides align to TRBD2. In germline, CDR1 is LNHDA, CDR2 SQIVND (reference sequence). This CDR3 comprises 16 residues. Trimming cost V 0 bases and J 4 bases; bases outside gene matches: 4. CDR3: CASSIDRLAGYNEQFF. The CDR3 nucleotides read TGTGCCAGTAGTATAGATCGCCTAGCGGGATACAATGAGCAGTTCTTC.

The CDR3 loop is CASSIFSGSSYEQYF. CDR3 coding DNA: TGTGCCAGTAGTATATTTAGCGGGAGCTCCTACGAGCAGTACTTC. V usage is TRBV19 and J usage is TRBJ2-7; 9 positions match TRBD2. The CDR3 extends over 15 amino acids. With 2 bases clipped from V and 0 bases from J, the junction kept 2 bases outside the gene matches. From germline, CDR1 is LNHDA and CDR2 SQIVND (reference sequence).

This clonotype was counted ten times or more. As DNA, the CDR3 is TGTGCCAGCAGCGTCGGTAGCGGGAACGAGCAGTTCTTC. It translates to CASSVGSGNEQFF. This chain uses TRBV9 with TRBJ2-1; 8 bases are shared with TRBD2. The germline V gene encodes CDR1 SGDLS and CDR2 YYNGEE. The CDR3 spans 13 residues. J gave up 10 bases and V 2 bases, and 5 bases lay outside the gene matches.

Ten or more counts support this clonotype. V gene TRBV27 combines with J gene TRBJ2-5, with D perhaps matching TRBD1 (7 bases). From germline, CDR1 is MNHEY and CDR2 SMNVEV (reference sequence). V lost 5 bases and J lost 6, with 16 bases in between. The CDR3 is 14 residues long. In DNA form, the CDR3 reads TGTGCCAGCAGTGCCCCAGGGGGAGGACAGACCCAGTACTTC. It encodes CASSAPGGGQTQYF.

As concerns this clonotype: A much larger clone lies a single base off, so this may be a read error. The V and J genes are TRBV24-1 and TRBJ2-3; perhaps TRBD2 as D (6 bases). The CDR3 runs 17 residues. Trimming removed 5 bases from V and 5 bases from J, with 22 bases in between. CDR1 and CDR2 from the germline V gene are KGHDR and SFDVKD. This CDR3 is CATSVIPKGRTEDTQYF. The CDR3 bases are TGTGCCACCAGTGTGATCCCTAAGGGGAGGACCGAAGATACGCAGTATTTT.

The V gene is TRBV10-3, the J gene TRBJ2-1; no clear D gene. This CDR3 is built from 14 residues. From germline, CDR1 is ENHRY and CDR2 SYGVKD. The ends were cut back, 5 bases at V and 7 bases at J, with 15 bases in the middle. This CDR3 is CAISSLSERNEQFF. The CDR3 nucleotides are TGTGCCATCAGTAGCCTCTCTGAAAGAAATGAGCAGTTCTTC.

There are a few counts of this clonotype. The chain recombines TRBV5-1 with TRBJ1-2; D gene unclear. V lost 0 bases to trimming and J lost 8 bases, with 14 bases between them. This CDR3 is built from 14 residues. Germline values: CDR1 SGHRS, CDR2 YFSETQ. CDR3 sequence (DNA): TGCGCCAGCAGCTTGGCCCAACTGGTGGACGGCTACACCTTC. Translated: CASSLAQLVDGYTF. Full variable domain (remainder filled in from reference TRBV5-1 and TRBJ1-2): KAGVTQTPRYLIKTRGQQVTLSCSPISGHRSVSWYQQTPGQGLQFLFEYFSETQRNKGNFPGRFSGRQFSNSRSEMNVSTLELGDSALYLCASSLAQLVDGYTFGSGTRLTVV.

In its sample, this clonotype was seen many times. This rearrangement joins TRBV12-3 or TRBV12-4 to TRBJ2-3; D is unresolved. V was shortened by 5 bases and J by 7 bases, with 16 bases between the two germline ends. This CDR3 spans 14 amino acids. CDR3 DNA sequence: TGTGCCAGCAGTACATCACCCTCACCAAATACGCAGTATTTT. It encodes CASSTSPSPNTQYF.

Comment on this clonotype: An end of the junction does not agree with germline; a read error may underlie this. The chain employs TRBV6-1 and TRBJ1-1; TRBD1 might be the D (6 bases). The CDR3 is made up of 14 amino acids. The germline gives CDR1 MNHNS, CDR2 SASEGT. CDR3: CASSRGDMNTEAFF. The DNA of the CDR3 is TGCGCCAGCAGCCGGGGGGACATGAACACTGAAGCTTTCTTT.

This clonotype was counted at least ten times. The gene calls are TRBV6-1 and TRBJ2-7; 9 nucleotides match TRBD1. Trimming took 5 bases from V and 4 from J; bases not matched to a gene: 6. In germline, CDR1 is MNHNS, CDR2 SASEGT. The CDR3 covers 14 residues. The CDR3 DNA is TGTGCCAGCAGTCGGGACAGGGAAAATTACGAGCAGTACTTC. As protein: CASSRDRENYEQYF.

This clonotype showed up many times. The chain combines TRBV20-1 with TRBJ2-1, with D tentatively TRBD1 (6 bases). The CDR3 spans 15 residues. Germline CDR1 DFQATT, CDR2 SNEGSKA (reference sequence). With 3 bases removed from V and 5 bases from J, the gap between germline ends came to 17 bases. The CDR3, as DNA: TGCAGTGCTAGTAAGGTCAGGGGTTGGGACAATGAGCAGTTCTTC. Translation gives CSASKVRGWDNEQFF.

This clonotype has ten or more counts. The CDR3 here is CASSVQGRANTEAFF. The CDR3 nucleotides read TGTGCCAGCAGCGTACAGGGACGGGCGAACACTGAAGCTTTCTTT. The V and J genes are TRBV3-1 and TRBJ1-1, with D perhaps TRBD1 (6 bases). The CDR3 runs to 15 residues. The V gene's germline CDR1 is LGHDT and CDR2 YNNKEL (reference sequence). V dropped 5 bases and J dropped 1 base, with 14 bases sitting between them.